This T cell receptor (beta chain) was observed in a study of T-cell memory formation after mild COVID-19. Looking at the study overall: TCR clusters were mostly donor specific.

Study-wide points: Those CD4+ clones that contracted were mainly in CM and EM (CD8+ ones in EMRA). Some responding clones appeared in pre-infection memory, suggesting cross-reactive memory joined.

TCRdb passed the 5' RACE reads through MiXCR, listing each CDR3 protein once. This table holds approximately 300,000 distinct CDR3 sequences, 8% to 10% found once. Concerning this clonotype itself: The target antigen is unknown.

J was trimmed by 0 bases and V by 1 base; bases with no gene match: 4. This CDR3 region has 16 residues. CDR1 is MNHNY and CDR2 is SVGAGI in the germline V gene (reference sequence). The sequenced sample was PBMCs or a T cell subset sorted from them (not recorded which). The TCR sequence derives from a man aged 18 to 30 who had mild COVID-19 (a few samples of this study predate the infection). Cell type and time point are not known. The genes are TRBV6-6 and TRBJ2-7, with 9 bases lining up with TRBD2. The CDR3 bases are TGTGCCAGCAGTTACTTGGGCGGGGGGGTCTCCTACGAGCAGTACTTC. It encodes CASSYLGGGVSYEQYF.